The 10 T cell receptor beta chains below all came from one sample that was sequenced in a study of T-cell reconstitution after alpha-beta-depleted transplantation in children (TCRdb year 2016). The method behind the library was PCR. The listed sequencing device is Illumina HiSeq 2500. Molecular barcoding was employed in the preparation of TCR libraries, with unique molecular identifiers being used to normalize TCRbeta repertoire quantification. TCRdb itself trimmed the public reads at Q25 with fastp, ran MiXCR and retained productive beta chains. Rows with one shared CDR3 protein collapse into an entry with the most common genes and DNA. This sample gives under 750,000 distinct CDR3 sequences in total; roughly 23% of them show up just once. Roughly 15% of the sample comes from the top ten. According to the study, the label for this sample's treatment or condition signals: allogeneic hematopoietic cell transplantation with graft depleted of TCRalphabeta T cells and CD19 B cells.

The source was PBMCs, mostly from graft donor cells, collected 360 days after TCRalphabeta/CD19-depleted stem cell transplant. The receptors derive from a boy under two years old who had a stem cell transplant for acute myeloid leukemia, so the T cells may come from the graft donor.

This chain connects TRBV5-1 to TRBJ2-7, with D perhaps matching TRBD2 (5 bases). The V end was cut by 8 bases, the J end by 2 bases, with 14 bases between. The CDR3 covers 13 residues. Germline assignment: CDR1 SGHRS and CDR2 YFSETQ. The CDR3 bases are TGCGCCAGTAGAGCGGATCCTACCTACGAGCAGTACTTC. This sequence encodes CASRADPTYEQYF.

This clonotype was observed at least ten times. The rearrangement uses TRBV18 and TRBJ2-1; D is perhaps TRBD1 (5 bases). This CDR3 is built from 13 residues. The germline V gene encodes CDR1 KGHSH and CDR2 LQKENI. V lost 0 bases, J lost 7 bases, and 7 bases lay in between. CDR3 loop: CASSPPPGNEQFF. CDR3 bases: TGTGCCAGCTCACCACCCCCAGGGAATGAGCAGTTCTTC. Based on the CDR3 plus reference TRBV18 and TRBJ2-1, the full variable domain is NAGVMQNPRHLVRRRGQEARLRCSPMKGHSHVYWYRQLPEEGLKFMVYLQKENIIDESGMPKERFSAEFPKEGPSILRIQQVVRGDSAAYFCASSPPPGNEQFFGPGTRLTVL.

This clonotype was found many times. The chain has TRBV3-1 and TRBJ2-1; 8 bases match TRBD2. The CDR3 totals 17 residues. In germline, CDR1 is LGHDT, CDR2 YNNKEL (reference sequence). Germline trimming cut 0 bases from V and 0 bases from J; bases unmatched to any gene: 4. CDR3 nucleotides: TGTGCCAGCAGCCAAGATGGGACTAGAAGCTCCTACAATGAGCAGTTCTTC. The encoded protein is CASSQDGTRSSYNEQFF.

This clonotype was observed many times. The chain has TRBV20-1 and TRBJ1-5, with 10 nucleotides matching TRBD1. The CDR3 is 14 residues long. The V gene's germline CDR1 is DFQATT and CDR2 SNEGSKA (reference sequence). The trim removed 7 bases at V and 3 bases at J, leaving 6 bases unmatched. CDR3 sequence reads: CSDKGQGFNQPQHF. The CDR3 coding sequence is TGCAGTGATAAGGGACAGGGGTTCAATCAGCCCCAGCATTTT.

The V call is TRBV7-9, the J call TRBJ2-3, with TRBD2 matching 7 bases. This CDR3 has 14 amino acids. The germline CDR1 and CDR2 sequences are SEHNR and FQNEAQ (reference sequence). The V and J ends lost 4 bases and 6 bases, in that order; junction bases with no gene match: 7. As DNA, the CDR3 is TGTGCCAGCAGCTCGAGCGGGGAGCAGGATACGCAGTATTTT. This sequence encodes CASSSSGEQDTQYF.

This clonotype was observed at least ten times. Here the CDR3 reads CASSLVKQPNTEAFF. The CDR3 DNA follows: TGTGCCAGCAGCTTAGTAAAGCAGCCGAACACTGAAGCTTTCTTT. The chain combines TRBV7-9 with TRBJ1-1; D is ambiguous. Trimming cost V 1 base and J 1 base, with 10 bases left between them. The CDR3 runs to 15 residues. Looked up from germline, CDR1 is SEHNR and CDR2 is FQNEAQ (reference sequence).

Only a few counts were recorded for this clonotype. The chain employs TRBV30 and TRBJ2-7; maybe TRBD2 (6 bases). Per germline, CDR1 GTSNPN and CDR2 SVGIG (reference sequence). Trimming shortened V by 3 bases and J by 3 bases, and 6 bases separated the two germline ends. The CDR3 totals 11 residues. CDR3 nucleotide sequence: TGTGCCTGGAGGGGGGGCTACGAGCAGTACTTC. Protein: CAWRGGYEQYF.

The V gene is TRBV12-3 or TRBV12-4, the J gene TRBJ2-5, with D tentatively TRBD2 (6 bases). This CDR3 spans 14 amino acids. With 7 bases removed from V and 0 bases from J, the gap between germline ends came to 12 bases. CDR3 sequence reads: CASTPGLYQETQYF. The CDR3 DNA follows: TGTGCCAGCACCCCGGGACTCTACCAAGAGACCCAGTACTTC.

The chain combines TRBV11-1 with TRBJ2-3, with TRBD2 matching 13 bases. There are 18 residues in the CDR3. Germline-derived CDR1 and CDR2 are SGHAT and FQDESV (reference sequence). V dropped 5 bases and J dropped 2; count of bases not matched to a gene: 10. Here the CDR3 reads CASSPAGTSGVTTDTQYF. The CDR3 DNA follows: TGTGCCAGCAGCCCGGCCGGGACTAGCGGGGTTACCACAGATACGCAGTATTTT.

This clonotype was counted a few times. This chain connects TRBV29-1 to TRBJ2-7; TRBD1 or TRBD2 may be the D gene (5 bases each). The CDR3 is 14 residues long. CDR1 is SQVTM and CDR2 is ANQGSEA in the germline V gene. V shed 1 base and J shed 7 bases, with 17 bases lying between them. The CDR3 DNA follows: TGCAGCGTTGAAGTCAACTACGGGGCTCCGGAGCAGTACTTC. Protein sequence: CSVEVNYGAPEQYF.